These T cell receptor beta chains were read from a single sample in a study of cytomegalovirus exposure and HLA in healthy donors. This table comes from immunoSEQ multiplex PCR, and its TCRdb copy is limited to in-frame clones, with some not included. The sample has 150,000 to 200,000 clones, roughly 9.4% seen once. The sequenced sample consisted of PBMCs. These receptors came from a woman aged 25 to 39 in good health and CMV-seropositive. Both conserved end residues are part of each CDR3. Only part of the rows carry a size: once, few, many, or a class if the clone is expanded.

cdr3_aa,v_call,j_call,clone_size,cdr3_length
CASSPSPFSGVEQFF,TRBV6-5,TRBJ2-1,few,15
CASTSGSHVTGELFF,TRBV27,TRBJ2-2,NA,15
CASSLNRGRNNEQFF,TRBV7-8,TRBJ2-1,many,15
CASSIGAGVVNEQYF,TRBV19,TRBJ2-7,NA,15
CASSTLTGGGKAFF,TRBV19,TRBJ1-1,many,14
CAISEASGVDVRSGANVLTF,TRBV10-3,TRBJ2-6,few,20
CASSLGGAGTDTQYF,TRBV5-1,TRBJ2-3,NA,15
CASSLNQGRLEKLFF,TRBV5-1,TRBJ1-4,few,15
CASSAGTARTAGNTIYF,TRBV4-1,TRBJ1-3,NA,17
CASSLGQLNTEAFF,TRBV19,TRBJ1-1,NA,14
CASSVLVPWDTQYF,TRBV9,TRBJ2-3,NA,14
CASSLRTSGYNEQFF,TRBV13,TRBJ2-1,NA,15
CASRTQGRADTQYF,TRBV19,TRBJ2-3,NA,14
CASNPLSREGGELFF,TRBV7-9,TRBJ2-2,NA,15
CASRPGGLETQYF,TRBV11-2,TRBJ2-5,few,13
CASSSRGDGNEQFF,TRBV11-1,TRBJ2-1,NA,14
CASSQVAEYEQYF,TRBV4-1,TRBJ2-7,NA,13
CSVAYRRGIDTQYF,TRBV29-1,TRBJ2-3,NA,14
CASSYGTGQETQYF,TRBV5-1,TRBJ2-5,NA,14
CASSFGGNQPQHF,TRBV7-9,TRBJ1-5,NA,13
CSVDFRTDTDTQYF,TRBV29-1,TRBJ2-3,NA,14
CASSDHTTTDRGDQPQHF,TRBV6-4,TRBJ1-5,few,18
CASSQEVTTSWNEQFF,TRBV4-1,TRBJ2-1,NA,16
CASSPGRGEETQYF,TRBV5-1,TRBJ2-5,few,14
CASSSQGGRDTQYF,TRBV5-4,TRBJ2-3,few,14
CASSPDRGADTQYF,TRBV5-1,TRBJ2-3,NA,14
CASSQRVGRGNEQFF,TRBV7-9,TRBJ2-1,few,15
CASSVGQADEQFF,TRBV11-3,TRBJ2-1,few,13
CASSPEGTSAPRGTQYF,TRBV7-9,TRBJ2-3,NA,17